One sample yielded the 8 T cell receptor beta chains listed below, sequenced in a study of PD-L1 blockade in urothelial cancer. Clones were sequenced by immunoSEQ multiplex PCR, and TCRdb holds only the in-frame ones, with some missing. The repertoire includes about 120,000 clones, more than 70% of them detected once, and roughly 2.6% sits in the top ten. The sample's time point: peripheral blood 6 weeks after treatment start. Sample: PBMCs, taken around atezolizumab (anti-PD-L1) treatment. The receptors come from a man aged 45-65 years with urothelial cancer.

This clone was detected only a few times. This chain connects TRBV9 to TRBJ2-3, with TRBD1 identical over 11 bases. Germline V gene lookup returns CDR1 SGDLS and CDR2 YYNGEE. The CDR3 has 19 residues. Trimming at V came to 0 bases and at J to 2 bases, leaving 11 bases not matched to a gene. CDR3 loop: CASSVATGGQGVDTDTQYF. The CDR3 nucleotides read TGTGCCAGCAGCGTAGCTACGGGGGGACAGGGGGTGGACACAGATACGCAGTATTTT.

The rearrangement uses TRBV18 and TRBJ2-1, with 16 bases that match TRBD2. This CDR3 spans 17 amino acids. V shed 0 bases, J shed 9 bases, and the junction held 5 bases outside the gene matches. Per germline, CDR1 KGHSH and CDR2 LQKENI. The CDR3 spells CASSPPGLAGGPGEQFF. The CDR3 DNA reads as TGTGCCAGCTCACCACCGGGACTAGCGGGAGGGCCAGGTGAGCAGTTCTTC.

This chain links TRBV5-8 with TRBJ2-5; the D is unclear. The CDR3 runs 12 residues. With 4 bases removed from V and 8 bases from J, the gap between germline ends came to 12 bases. CDR1 and CDR2 (germline): SGHTS, YDEGEE. CDR3 DNA: TGTGCCAGCAGCCTATTACGATCTACCCAGTACTTC. Its translation is CASSLLRSTQYF.

The rearrangement joins TRBV9 to TRBJ2-4; 8 bases are a match to TRBD2. CDR3 size: 17 residues. The J segment lost 7 bases and the V segment lost 4 bases, leaving 16 bases of the junction unmatched. Germline lookup yields CDR1 SGDLS and CDR2 YYNGEE. CDR3 protein: CASSSEGGLAVGNIQYF. The DNA of the CDR3 is TGTGCCAGCAGCTCCGAAGGAGGACTAGCTGTGGGGAACATTCAGTACTTC.

The rearrangement joins TRBV7-9 to TRBJ1-2; 11 bases are a match to TRBD1. Looked up from germline, CDR1 is SEHNR and CDR2 is FQNEAQ (reference sequence). V lost 3 bases, J lost 6 bases, and 6 bases stayed unmatched. This CDR3 is built from 15 residues. CDR3 coding DNA: TGTGCCAGCAGCTTCTCCGGGACAGGGGGTGATGGCTACACCTTC. Its translation: CASSFSGTGGDGYTF.

The V and J genes are TRBV4-1 and TRBJ2-1; the match to TRBD2 covers 8 bases. Trimming at V came to 1 base and at J to 8 bases, leaving 7 bases not matched to a gene. The germline gives CDR1 MGHRA, CDR2 YSYEKL. The length of the CDR3 is 15 residues. In nucleotides, the CDR3 is TGCGCCAGCAGCCAAGTAATAACTAGCGGATATGAGCAGTTCTTC. It translates to CASSQVITSGYEQFF.

The J gene is TRBJ2-3, the V gene TRBV4-1, with D uncertain. CDR1 is MGHRA, CDR2 YSYEKL, per germline. V dropped 0 bases and J dropped 2 bases, with 12 bases sitting between them. This CDR3 is 16 amino acids long. The CDR3, as DNA: TGCGCCAGCAGCCAAGAAGGTAGCCTCACCACAGATACGCAGTATTTT. It is translated as CASSQEGSLTTDTQYF.

This chain connects TRBV19 to TRBJ2-1; D is uncertain. The CDR3 totals 11 residues. The ends were cut back, 7 bases at V and 4 bases at J, with 5 bases in the middle. Per germline, CDR1 LNHDA and CDR2 SQIVND (reference sequence). CDR3 nucleotide sequence: TGTGCCAGTAACAATTACAATGAGCAGTTCTTC. It is translated as CASNNYNEQFF. Combining the CDR3 with reference TRBV19 and TRBJ2-1 gives the whole variable domain DGGITQSPKYLFRKEGQNVTLSCEQNLNHDAMYWYRQDPGQGLRLIYYSQIVNDFQKGDIAEGYSVSREKKESFPLTVTSAQKNPTAFYLCASNNYNEQFFGPGTRLTVL.